The 20 T cell receptor beta chains listed next were all sequenced from one sample in a study of human T cells and chemical hapten exposure. Time point defined: pre-sensitization, week 0. This sample's treatment: therapeutic diphenylcyclopropenone sensitization with weekly scalp DPC. TCRdb recomputed calls from the RACE reads with MiXCR, one row per CDR3 protein. Here the sample spans about 250,000 distinct CDR3 sequences, just under 8% being singletons. This specimen consisted of whole blood, obtained in connection with sensitization to the hapten diphenylcyclopropenone (DPC). All receptors derive from a man in his late teens or twenties with alopecia areata. Some clones in this sample may be carry-over from other donors' samples.

This clonotype showed up just a few times. This chain connects TRBV7-9 to TRBJ2-1; tentative D call: TRBD1 (5 bases). V gave up 5 bases and J gave up 4 bases, with 12 bases separating them. This CDR3 spans 14 amino acids. Per germline, CDR1 SEHNR and CDR2 FQNEAQ (reference sequence). CDR3 residues: CASSPTTGYNEQFF. As DNA, the CDR3 is TGTGCCAGCAGCCCAACTACAGGTTACAATGAGCAGTTCTTC.

Only a few counts were recorded for this clonotype. The chain employs TRBV7-6 and TRBJ1-1; D gene ambiguous. The V end was cut by 4 bases, the J end by 10 bases, with 13 bases between. The CDR3 is 12 amino acids. From germline, CDR1 is SGHVS and CDR2 FNYEAQ. CDR3 sequence reads: CASSSMVSGAFF. CDR3 DNA sequence: TGTGCCAGCAGCTCTATGGTCTCTGGAGCTTTCTTT.

In its sample, this clonotype was seen a few times. The chain joins TRBV2 to TRBJ1-1; no clear D gene. Trimming took 0 bases from V and 4 from J, leaving 15 bases between them. CDR3 length: 16 amino acids. Germline loops: CDR1 SNHLY, CDR2 FYNNEI. Here the CDR3 DNA reads TGTGCCAGCAGTGAAGCGCGAAGTAAGGTCGGCACTGAAGCTTTCTTT. This encodes CASSEARSKVGTEAFF.

V and J are TRBV4-2 and TRBJ2-7; D might be TRBD1 (6 bases). This CDR3 has 15 residues. Germline V gene sequence: CDR1 LGHNA, CDR2 YNFKEQ. The ends were cut back, 3 bases at V and 3 bases at J, with 15 bases in the middle. CDR3: CASSQETGPSYEQYF. As DNA, the CDR3 is TGTGCCAGCAGCCAGGAAACAGGGCCTAGCTACGAGCAGTACTTC.

Ten or more counts support this clonotype. The CDR3 region has the DNA TGTGCCAGCAGTTGGTCCCTCATAGGTACGCAGTATTTT. This gives the protein CASSWSLIGTQYF. The V gene is TRBV28, the J gene TRBJ2-3; D not resolved. Between the trimmed V and J ends, which lost 4 bases and 8 bases, there was a span of 13 bases. In germline, CDR1 is MDHEN, CDR2 SYDVKM. The CDR3 is 13 residues long.

This clonotype appeared many times. One junction end disagrees with the germline gene, perhaps due to a read error. This rearrangement joins TRBV12-3 or TRBV12-4 to TRBJ2-2; D may correspond to TRBD1 or TRBD2 (5 bases each). CDR3 size: 12 residues. The CDR3 reads CASSPGTGELFF. The CDR3 DNA is TGTGCCAGCAGTCCCGGGACCGGGGAACTGTTTTTT.

This clonotype was detected only a few times. V gene TRBV7-8 combines with J gene TRBJ2-3; the D gene could be TRBD1 or TRBD2 (5 bases each). CDR1 and CDR2 (germline): SGHVS, FQNEAQ. The CDR3 contains 17 residues. The V end was cut by 0 bases, the J end by 3 bases, with 16 bases between. CDR3 DNA sequence: TGTGCCAGCAGCTTAGCGCTAAGGGGAGAAATTACAGATACGCAGTATTTT. It is translated as CASSLALRGEITDTQYF.

This clonotype has a count of ten or more. The chain links TRBV10-3 to TRBJ1-5; maybe TRBD1 (6 bases). Germline assignment: CDR1 ENHRY and CDR2 SYGVKD. The V gene lost 4 bases and the J gene lost 7 bases, with 14 bases spanning the gap. The CDR3 has 14 residues. The CDR3 is CAISALFGGQPQHF. The CDR3 DNA is TGTGCCATCAGTGCACTCTTCGGGGGCCAGCCCCAGCATTTT.

This sequence joins TRBV12-3 or TRBV12-4 and TRBJ1-1; D not resolved. V was clipped by 5 bases and J by 8 bases, with 9 bases between them. The CDR3 totals 11 residues. This chain's CDR3 is CASSHGIEAFF. As DNA, the CDR3 is TGTGCCAGCAGTCACGGGATCGAAGCTTTCTTT.

This clonotype was counted between two and nine times. The genes are TRBV29-1 and TRBJ2-4; D possibly corresponds to TRBD2 (6 bases). CDR3 length: 16 amino acids. V was shortened by 4 bases and J by 2 bases, with 18 bases between the two germline ends. Germline CDR1 is SQVTM and CDR2 is ANQGSEA. DNA for the CDR3: TGCAGCGTTGCGGCGGGGAAAGGAATCTCCAAAAACATTCAGTACTTC. Translating it yields CSVAAGKGISKNIQYF.

In its sample, this clonotype was seen many times. The V gene is TRBV25-1, the J gene TRBJ2-7, with a weak D call TRBD2 (5 bases). The V gene lost 2 bases and the J gene lost 7 bases, with 15 bases spanning the gap. The CDR3 totals 14 residues. The germline CDR1 and CDR2 sequences are MGHDK and SYGVNS. The DNA of the CDR3 is TGTGCCAGCAGTGAAAGGCTAACCCGAGGGGAGCAGTACTTC. This translates into CASSERLTRGEQYF.

This clonotype was counted many times. The chain is built from TRBV3-1 and TRBJ1-5; TRBD1 matches at 7 bases. V shed 4 bases, J shed 5 bases, and the junction held 5 bases outside the gene matches. The CDR3 loop spans 14 amino acids. Germline-derived CDR1 and CDR2 are LGHDT and YNNKEL (reference sequence). The CDR3 DNA follows: TGTGCCAGCAGCCGTGACAGGGTCCATCAGCCCCAGCATTTT. Amino acids: CASSRDRVHQPQHF.

V and J are TRBV12-3 or TRBV12-4 and TRBJ2-7; possible D gene TRBD2, 6 bases. The CDR3 totals 11 residues. The V and J ends lost 8 bases and 2 bases respectively, with 7 bases between them. CDR3 coding DNA: TGTGCCAGCGGGGGGACCTACGAGCAGTACTTC. Protein sequence: CASGGTYEQYF.

This clonotype was seen many times. This rearrangement joins TRBV24-1 to TRBJ2-2, with 10 bases aligning to TRBD1. This CDR3 region has 15 residues. The germline V gene encodes CDR1 KGHDR and CDR2 SFDVKD. The V and J ends lost 8 bases and 4 bases, in that order; junction bases with no gene match: 6. CDR3 region: CATNPGQGRTGELFF. The CDR3 coding sequence is TGTGCCACCAACCCGGGACAGGGGCGCACCGGGGAGCTGTTTTTT.

This clonotype turned up a few times. The rearrangement links TRBV9 to TRBJ2-1; 7 bases agree with TRBD1. The germline gives CDR1 SGDLS, CDR2 YYNGEE. Germline trimming cut 0 bases from V and 3 bases from J; bases unmatched to any gene: 3. CDR3 size: 15 residues. The CDR3 DNA sequence: TGTGCCAGCAGCGTAGCGACAGGGATCTACAATGAGCAGTTCTTC. As protein: CASSVATGIYNEQFF.

The rearrangement joins TRBV3-1 to TRBJ2-7; 9 positions match TRBD2. The trim removed 0 bases at V and 6 bases at J, leaving 6 bases unmatched. CDR1 is LGHDT and CDR2 is YNNKEL in the germline V gene (reference sequence). This CDR3 has 15 amino acids. The CDR3, as DNA: TGTGCCAGCAGCCAAGAAAAGGCTAGCGGGACCGAGCAGTACTTC. This codes for CASSQEKASGTEQYF.

The chain's CDR3 is CASSGTWRVNEQYF. CDR3 nucleotides: TGTGCCAGCAGTGGGACATGGAGGGTCAACGAGCAGTACTTC. The rearrangement joins TRBV6-5 to TRBJ2-7, with D perhaps given as TRBD1 or TRBD2 (6 bases each). CDR3 length: 14 residues. Germline V gives CDR1 MNHEY, CDR2 SVGAGI. V lost 5 bases to trimming and J lost 5 bases, with 16 bases between them.

This clonotype has more than one count but fewer than ten. J is TRBJ1-5 and V is TRBV5-6; no reliable D call. Germline-derived CDR1 and CDR2 are SGHDT and YYEEEE. Trimming took off 0 bases at V and 3 bases at J, with 10 bases between the two ends. The CDR3 sequence is 15 residues long. The CDR3 DNA sequence: TGTGCCAGCAGCTTGGCCTCGACAATCAATCAGCCCCAGCATTTT. Protein product: CASSLASTINQPQHF.

In its sample, this clonotype was seen a few times. CDR3 in amino acids: CASSPLRGQQSYTF. The CDR3 nucleotides read TGTGCCAGCAGTCCGTTACGAGGACAGCAAAGCTACACCTTC. This chain connects TRBV28 to TRBJ1-2; possibly TRBD1 for D (6 bases). Germline CDR1 MDHEN, CDR2 SYDVKM. Trimming shortened V by 5 bases and J by 9 bases, and 19 bases separated the two germline ends. There are 14 residues in the CDR3.

The genes are TRBV5-1 and TRBJ1-3; maybe TRBD1 (5 bases). CDR1 and CDR2 from the germline V gene are SGHRS and YFSETQ. The V and J ends lost 2 bases and 0 bases respectively, with 9 bases between them. The CDR3 runs 15 residues. Here the CDR3 DNA reads TGCGCCAGCAGCTTTGAGGGGACCTCTGGAAACACCATATATTTT. It yields the protein CASSFEGTSGNTIYF.